This T cell receptor beta chain was captured in a study of response to subunit inactivated influenza vaccine. Study results and caveats: After each seasonal influenza vaccination, few new T cells are recruited, the authors suggested.

About this clonotype itself: Its specificity is not known.

Germline V gene data show CDR1 as SQVTM and CDR2 as ANQGSEA. The CDR3 contains 15 residues. V lost 4 bases, J lost 4 bases, and 6 bases stayed unmatched. TCRdb itself ran the RT-PCR reads through MiXCR, one entry per CDR3 protein. The data show a few hundred thousand distinct CDR3 sequences, with approximately 20% seen just once and about a tenth held by the top ten. The source is a man between 50 and 69 years old who received an inactivated influenza vaccine. The chain joins TRBV29-1 to TRBJ2-1; 11 positions agree with TRBD2. The material was PBMCs from blood, obtained around 22 months after vaccination. The CDR3: CSVAGTSGLYNEQFF. CDR3 nucleotides: TGCAGCGTTGCCGGGACTAGCGGACTGTACAATGAGCAGTTCTTC.